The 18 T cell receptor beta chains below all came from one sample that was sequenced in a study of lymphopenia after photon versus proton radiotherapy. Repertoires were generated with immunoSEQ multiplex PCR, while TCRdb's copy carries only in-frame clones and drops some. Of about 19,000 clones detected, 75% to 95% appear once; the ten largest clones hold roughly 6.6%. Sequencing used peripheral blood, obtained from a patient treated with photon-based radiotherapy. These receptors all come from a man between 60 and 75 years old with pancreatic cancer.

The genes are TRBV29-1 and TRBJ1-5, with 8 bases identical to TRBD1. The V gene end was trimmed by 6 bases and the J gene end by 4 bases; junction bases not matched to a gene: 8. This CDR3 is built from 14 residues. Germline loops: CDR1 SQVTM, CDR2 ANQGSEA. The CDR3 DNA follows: TGCAGCGTGAGGGAACAGGGGGGTAATCAGCCCCAGCATTTT. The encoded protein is CSVREQGGNQPQHF.

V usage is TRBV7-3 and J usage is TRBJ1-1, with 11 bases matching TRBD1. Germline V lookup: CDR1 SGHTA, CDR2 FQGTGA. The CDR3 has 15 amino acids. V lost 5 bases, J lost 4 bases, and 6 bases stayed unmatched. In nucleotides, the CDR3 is TGTGCCAGCAGCCCCCGGACAGGGGGCTTCACTGAAGCTTTCTTT. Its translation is CASSPRTGGFTEAFF. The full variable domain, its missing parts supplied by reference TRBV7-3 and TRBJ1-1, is GAGVSQTPSNKVTEKGKYVELRCDPISGHTALYWYRQSLGQGPEFLIYFQGTGAADDSGLPNDRFFAVRPEGSVSTLKIQRTERGDSAVYLCASSPRTGGFTEAFFGQGTRLTVV.

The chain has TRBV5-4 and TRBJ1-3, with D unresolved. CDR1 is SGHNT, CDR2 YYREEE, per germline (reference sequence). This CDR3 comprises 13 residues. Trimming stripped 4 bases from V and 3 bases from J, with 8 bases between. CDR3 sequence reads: CASSPDLGNTIYF. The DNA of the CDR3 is TGTGCCAGCAGCCCGGACCTTGGAAACACCATATATTTT.

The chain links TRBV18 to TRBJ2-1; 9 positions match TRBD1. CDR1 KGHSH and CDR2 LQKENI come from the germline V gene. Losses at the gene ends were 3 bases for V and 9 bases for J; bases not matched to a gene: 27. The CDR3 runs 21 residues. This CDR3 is CASSPEHPGTGSSVMVLEQFF. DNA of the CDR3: TGTGCCAGCTCACCCGAACACCCCGGGACAGGGTCCTCCGTCATGGTTCTTGAGCAGTTCTTC.

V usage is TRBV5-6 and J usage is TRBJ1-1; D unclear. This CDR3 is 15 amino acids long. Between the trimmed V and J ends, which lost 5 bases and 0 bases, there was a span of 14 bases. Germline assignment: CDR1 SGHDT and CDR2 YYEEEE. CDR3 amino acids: CASRSGGRMNTEAFF. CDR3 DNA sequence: TGTGCCAGCAGGTCAGGAGGACGGATGAACACTGAAGCTTTCTTT.

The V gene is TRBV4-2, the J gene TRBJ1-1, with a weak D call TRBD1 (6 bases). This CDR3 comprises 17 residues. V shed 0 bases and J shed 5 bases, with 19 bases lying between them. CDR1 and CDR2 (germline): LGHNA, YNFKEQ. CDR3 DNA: TGTGCCAGCAGCCAAGATCCTGCAGGGGCCGTGGGGACTGAAGCTTTCTTT. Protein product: CASSQDPAGAVGTEAFF.

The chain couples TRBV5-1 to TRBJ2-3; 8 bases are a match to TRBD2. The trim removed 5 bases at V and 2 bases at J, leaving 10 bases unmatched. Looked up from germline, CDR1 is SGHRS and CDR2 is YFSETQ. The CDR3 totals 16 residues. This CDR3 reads CASSQNGLAYTDTQYF. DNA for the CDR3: TGCGCCAGCAGTCAAAACGGACTAGCTTACACAGATACGCAGTATTTT.

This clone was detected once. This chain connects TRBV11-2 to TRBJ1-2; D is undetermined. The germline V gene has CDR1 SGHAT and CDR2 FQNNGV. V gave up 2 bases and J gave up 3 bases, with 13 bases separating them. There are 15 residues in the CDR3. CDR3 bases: TGTGCCAGCAGCTTATCTGGGCCGCGGGACTATGGCTACACCTTC. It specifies CASSLSGPRDYGYTF.

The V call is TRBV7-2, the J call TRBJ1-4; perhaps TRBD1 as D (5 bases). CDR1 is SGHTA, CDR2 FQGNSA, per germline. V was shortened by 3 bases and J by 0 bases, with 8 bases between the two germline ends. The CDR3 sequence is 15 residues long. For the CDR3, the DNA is TGTGCCAGCAGCTTCGCAGGGCCAACTAATGAAAAACTGTTTTTT. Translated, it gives CASSFAGPTNEKLFF.

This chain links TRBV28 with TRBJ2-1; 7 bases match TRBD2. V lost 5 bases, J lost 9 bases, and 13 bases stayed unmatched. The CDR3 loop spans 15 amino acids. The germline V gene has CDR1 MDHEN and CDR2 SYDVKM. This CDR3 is CASSDLAEPRGEQFF. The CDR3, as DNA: TGTGCCAGCAGTGATCTAGCGGAACCCCGGGGTGAGCAGTTCTTC.

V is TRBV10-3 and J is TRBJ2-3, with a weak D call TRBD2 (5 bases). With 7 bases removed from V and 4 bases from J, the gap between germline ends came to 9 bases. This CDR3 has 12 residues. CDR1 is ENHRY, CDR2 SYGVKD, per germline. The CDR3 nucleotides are TGTGCCATCACATCGGAGGCAGATACGCAGTATTTT. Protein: CAITSEADTQYF.

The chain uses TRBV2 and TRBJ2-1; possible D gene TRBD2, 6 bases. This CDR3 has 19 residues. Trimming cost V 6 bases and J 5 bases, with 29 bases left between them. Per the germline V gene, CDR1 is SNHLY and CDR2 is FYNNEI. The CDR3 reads CASRFRVMSRTISDNEQFF. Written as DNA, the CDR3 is TGTGCCAGCAGGTTCAGGGTTATGAGTCGGACTATTAGCGACAATGAGCAGTTCTTC.

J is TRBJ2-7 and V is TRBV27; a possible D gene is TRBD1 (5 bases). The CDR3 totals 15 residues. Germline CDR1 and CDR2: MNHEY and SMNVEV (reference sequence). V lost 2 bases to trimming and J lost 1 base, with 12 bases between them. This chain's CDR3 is CASSLRQGISYEQYF. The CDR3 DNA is TGTGCCAGCAGTTTAAGGCAGGGAATATCCTACGAGCAGTACTTC.

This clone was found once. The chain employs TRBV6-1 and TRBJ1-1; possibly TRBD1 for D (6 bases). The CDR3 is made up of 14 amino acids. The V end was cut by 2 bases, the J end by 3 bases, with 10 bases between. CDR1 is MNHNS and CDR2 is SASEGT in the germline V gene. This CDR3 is CASSEKGGHTEAFF. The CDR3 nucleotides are TGTGCCAGCAGTGAAAAGGGGGGCCACACTGAAGCTTTCTTT.

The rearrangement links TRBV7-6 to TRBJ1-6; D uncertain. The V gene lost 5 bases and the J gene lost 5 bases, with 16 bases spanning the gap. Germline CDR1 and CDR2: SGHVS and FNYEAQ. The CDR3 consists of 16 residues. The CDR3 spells CASSRMSGPDNSPLHF. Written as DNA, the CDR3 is TGTGCCAGCAGCCGAATGAGCGGCCCGGATAATTCACCCCTCCACTTT.

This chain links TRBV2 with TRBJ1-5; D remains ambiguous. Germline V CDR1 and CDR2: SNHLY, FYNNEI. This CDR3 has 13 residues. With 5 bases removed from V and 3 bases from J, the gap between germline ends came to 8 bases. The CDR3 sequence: CASSRQVNQPQHF. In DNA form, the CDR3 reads TGTGCCAGCAGTCGGCAGGTCAATCAGCCCCAGCATTTT. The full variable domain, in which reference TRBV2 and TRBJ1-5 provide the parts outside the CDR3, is EPEVTQTPSHQVTQMGQEVILRCVPISNHLYFYWYRQILGQKVEFLVSFYNNEISEKSEIFDDQFSVERPDGSNFTLKIRSTKLEDSAMYFCASSRQVNQPQHFGDGTRLSIL.

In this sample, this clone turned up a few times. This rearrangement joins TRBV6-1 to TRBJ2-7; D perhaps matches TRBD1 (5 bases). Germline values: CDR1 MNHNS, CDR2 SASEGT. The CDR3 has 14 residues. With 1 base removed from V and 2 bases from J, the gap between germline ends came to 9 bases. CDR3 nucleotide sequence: TGTGCCAGCAGTGAAGATATAGGGGCCTACGAGCAGTACTTC. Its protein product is CASSEDIGAYEQYF.

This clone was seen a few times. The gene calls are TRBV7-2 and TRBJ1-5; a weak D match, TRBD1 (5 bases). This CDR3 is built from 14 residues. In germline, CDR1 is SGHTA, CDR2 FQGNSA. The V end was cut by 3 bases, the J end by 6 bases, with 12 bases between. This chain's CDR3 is CASSLQQVTQPQHF. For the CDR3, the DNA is TGTGCCAGCAGCTTGCAACAGGTGACTCAGCCCCAGCATTTT.